The rows below give T cell receptor beta chains drawn from one sample of a study of Graves' ophthalmopathy and Graves' hyperthyroidism. From the multiplex PCR reads, TCRdb called clonotypes with MiXCR, one entry per CDR3 protein. The sample shows a few hundred thousand distinct CDR3 sequences, about a sixth of them seen only once. What was sequenced was peripheral blood. These receptors came from an adult man with Graves' ophthalmopathy. CDR3s include the opening cysteine and the closing phenylalanine or tryptophan. D genes are given only for firm matches. Clone size is given for some rows only: seen once, a few or many times, or a class if the clone is expanded.

>many|.|TRBV4-2|TRBJ1-1
CASSQVIPARMNTEAFF
TGTGCCAGCAGCCAAGTGATTCCCGCGCGGATGAACACTGAAGCTTTCTTT
>many|TRBD1|TRBV6-2/TRBV6-3|TRBJ2-7
CASSYYVGDSEYEQYF
TGTGCCAGCAGTTACTACGTTGGGGACAGTGAATACGAGCAGTACTTC
>many|.|TRBV11-2|TRBJ2-7
CASSLVGLAHYEQYF
TGTGCCAGCAGCTTAGTAGGTCTAGCACACTACGAGCAGTACTTC
>many|.|TRBV6-5|TRBJ2-5
CASRARQYTGETQYF
TGTGCCAGCAGAGCCCGTCAGTATACGGGGGAGACCCAGTACTTC
>many|.|TRBV9|TRBJ2-5
CASSVGWGRETQYF
TGTGCCAGCAGCGTAGGATGGGGTCGGGAGACCCAGTACTTC
>once|.|TRBV10-1|TRBJ2-6
CASSGNGSSGANVLTF
TGCGCCAGCAGTGGAAACGGAAGCTCTGGGGCCAACGTCCTGACTTTC
>.|TRBD1|TRBV12-3/TRBV12-4|TRBJ1-2
CASNEGAGGLYGYTF
TGTGCCAGCAACGAGGGGGCAGGGGGACTCTATGGCTACACCTTC
>many|.|TRBV6-1|TRBJ2-5
CASHQDRPGGETQYF
TGTGCCAGCCACCAGGACCGGCCCGGGGGCGAGACCCAGTACTTC
>many|.|TRBV6-2/TRBV6-3|TRBJ2-7
CASSLQGGSYEQYF
TGTGCCAGCAGTCTACAGGGTGGCAGCTACGAGCAGTACTTC
>once|TRBD1|TRBV27|TRBJ1-1
CASRTGEVEAEAFF
TGTGCCAGCCGGACAGGGGAGGTAGAAGCTGAAGCTTTCTTT
>many|TRBD2|TRBV6-2/TRBV6-3|TRBJ2-7
CASSYTGGEQYF
TGTGCCAGCAGTTACACGGGGGGCGAGCAGTACTTC
>.|.|TRBV15|TRBJ2-5
CATSRPQETQYF
TGTGCCACCAGCAGGCCACAAGAGACCCAGTACTTC
>many|TRBD2|TRBV29-1|TRBJ2-7
CSVTASGVYEQYF
TGCAGCGTGACGGCTAGCGGAGTATACGAGCAGTACTTC
>many|TRBD1|TRBV5-1|TRBJ1-1
CASSQGGMNTEAFF
TGCGCCAGCAGCCAGGGGGGAATGAACACTGAAGCTTTCTTT
>many|TRBD2|TRBV7-2|TRBJ2-5
CASSLGEGLETQYF
TGTGCCAGCAGCTTAGGGGAGGGGTTGGAGACCCAGTACTTC
>many|.|TRBV15|TRBJ1-1
CATSRGGRGTEAFF
TGTGCCACCAGCAGAGGTGGACGGGGGACTGAAGCTTTCTTT
>many|TRBD2|TRBV28|TRBJ2-7
CASSSPGLAGGPGEQYF
TGTGCCAGCAGTTCTCCGGGACTAGCGGGAGGGCCAGGCGAGCAGTACTTC